The rows below give T cell receptor beta chains drawn from one sample of a study of blood T cell repertoires in COVID-19. The assay was immunoSEQ multiplex PCR, and TCRdb's table has in-frame clones only and misses some. In the table there are tens of thousands of clones, roughly 80% of which are singletons. Sequencing input: peripheral blood. Receptors originate from an elderly man with active or convalescent COVID-19. Each CDR3 is given with its conserved first and last residue. D genes are given only for firm matches. Clone size appears in some rows only: once, few, many, or a class for an expanded clone.

v_gene	abundance	d_gene	j_gene	CDR3nt	CDR3aa
TRBV18	NA	TRBD1	TRBJ1-1	TGTGCCAGCTCAATACGGACAGGGGAAGGTTATGGCACTGAAGCTTTCTTT	CASSIRTGEGYGTEAFF
TRBV15	NA	TRBD1	TRBJ2-7	TGTGCCACCAGCACTAGGGACAGGCTTTACGAGCAGTACTTC	CATSTRDRLYEQYF
TRBV2	NA	NA	TRBJ2-7	TGTGCCACCACTGGGGGGACGACTGACACCTACGAGCAGTACTTC	CATTGGTTDTYEQYF
TRBV6-5	few	TRBD1	TRBJ1-2	TGTGCCAGCACCTGGGGTGGCCAGGGGGATGGCTACACCTTC	CASTWGGQGDGYTF
TRBV6-5	NA	NA	TRBJ2-7	TGTGCCAGCGGGAAACAGGTGGGATCCTACGAGCAGTACTTC	CASGKQVGSYEQYF
TRBV6-6	NA	NA	TRBJ1-1	TGTGCCAGCAAATCGGGGGATTCGAACACTGAAGCTTTCTTT	CASKSGDSNTEAFF
TRBV6-2/TRBV6-3	NA	NA	TRBJ1-5	TGTGCCACCACCCCCCTCAGAGGCGGTCAGCCCCAGCATTTT	CATTPLRGGQPQHF
TRBV4-3	NA	NA	TRBJ1-2	TGCGCCAGCAGCCAAGATTCCCCCCTAGCCCGCTACCCTTTAGCTAACTATGGCTACACCTTC	CASSQDSPLARYPLANYGYTF
TRBV5-8	NA	NA	TRBJ1-1	TGTGCCAGCAGCTTTTTCCGGCAGGGGACTGAAGCTTTCTTT	CASSFFRQGTEAFF
TRBV7-2	NA	NA	TRBJ1-4	TGTGCCAGCAGCCCCGCGGCCGTACGCGAAAAACTGTTTTTT	CASSPAAVREKLFF
TRBV13	NA	TRBD1	TRBJ1-2	TGTGCCAGCAGCTTGACAGGGATTGGGGGCTACACCTTC	CASSLTGIGGYTF
TRBV5-4	NA	NA	TRBJ1-2	TGTGCCAGCAGCTTACAACAGGGATCCTATGGCTACACCTTC	CASSLQQGSYGYTF
TRBV7-3	NA	NA	TRBJ2-2	TGTGCCAGCAGCCCTCCGGGGGTGGGCCGGGAGCTGTTTTTT	CASSPPGVGRELFF
TRBV30	once	NA	TRBJ1-2	TGTGCGAACCAGGGTGGTGGCTACACCTTC	CANQGGGYTF
TRBV4-2	many	TRBD2	TRBJ2-3	TGTGCCAGCAGCCGGTGGCTAGCGGGGAGGTCTAGCACAGATACGCAGTATTTT	CASSRWLAGRSSTDTQYF
TRBV28	NA	NA	TRBJ1-2	TGTGCCAGCAGTCTAGCCGCTAACTATGGCTACACCTTC	CASSLAANYGYTF
TRBV19	NA	NA	TRBJ1-1	TGTGCCAGTAGATTGGGACAGAACACTGAAGCTTTCTTT	CASRLGQNTEAFF
TRBV27	NA	TRBD1	TRBJ1-5	TGTGCCAGCAGTTTGACAGGGGGTCTCCATCAGCCCCAGCATTTT	CASSLTGGLHQPQHF
TRBV20-1	NA	NA	TRBJ2-1	TGCAGTGCCGCCAACACCGACTCGCAGTTCTTC	CSAANTDSQFF
TRBV2	NA	TRBD2	TRBJ2-1	TGTGCCCCGCGGGGGGGCTTCTACAATGAGCAGTTCTTC	CAPRGGFYNEQFF
TRBV7-9	NA	TRBD1	TRBJ1-2	TGTGCCAGCAGCCCCGGGACAGCAACTAACTATGGCTACACCTTC	CASSPGTATNYGYTF
TRBV4-1	NA	TRBD1	TRBJ1-5	TGCGCCAGCAGCCCCTTCTGGACAGGGAGGGATCAGCCCCAGCATTTT	CASSPFWTGRDQPQHF
TRBV21-1	NA	NA	TRBJ1-1	TGTGCCAGCAGCAAACGCACAGGGCTGAACACTGAAGCTTTCTTT	CASSKRTGLNTEAFF
TRBV18	NA	NA	TRBJ1-5	TGTGCCAGCTCACCAGAGCCAATTCAGCCCCAGCATTTT	CASSPEPIQPQHF
TRBV6-6	NA	NA	TRBJ1-5	TGTGCCAGCAGTTACGATCCGGGACTTCTCAATCAGCCCCAGCATTTT	CASSYDPGLLNQPQHF
TRBV19	NA	NA	TRBJ1-5	TGTGCCAGTACCGGAGAGGCCCCCTATCAGCCCCAGCATTTT	CASTGEAPYQPQHF
TRBV2	NA	TRBD1	TRBJ2-7	TGTGCCAGCAGGGACAGGGGGTACGAGCAGTACTTC	CASRDRGYEQYF
TRBV6-6	once	TRBD1	TRBJ1-1	TGTGCCAGCACCATGGGACAGTCCTTCATGAACACTGAAGCTTTCTTT	CASTMGQSFMNTEAFF
TRBV5-6	NA	NA	TRBJ1-5	TGTGCCAGCAGCTCGGGCCCGGGGATACGGCAGCCCCAGCATTTT	CASSSGPGIRQPQHF
TRBV3-1/TRBV3-2	NA	NA	TRBJ1-3	TGTGCCAGCAGCCTACTGAGAGCGGACACCATATATTTT	CASSLLRADTIYF
TRBV12-3/TRBV12-4	NA	NA	TRBJ1-1	TGTGCCAGCAGGGCAGGTCCTAATGAAGCTTTCTTT	CASRAGPNEAFF